This T cell receptor (beta chain) was sequenced in a study of shared clonotypes between healthy human individuals. Broader study findings: Few donors restricted represented genetic and exposure-history diversity. Among donors, clonotype sharing was expected to be affected by sequencing depth. Clonotypes not shared had lower generation probabilities than those common to all four donors.

Worth noting for this clone: Its antigen is currently unknown.

Sequenced by immunoSEQ multiplex PCR; TCRdb stores in-frame clones only, minus some. The data show over a million clones, 75% to 80% seen once. CDR1 and CDR2 from the germline V gene are SGHTA and FQGNSA. V was clipped by 4 bases and J by 1 base, with 13 bases between them. This CDR3 comprises 15 residues. The TCR originated in a man between 18 and 29 years old in good health. Some clones in this sample may be carry-over from other donors' samples. The genes are TRBV7-2 and TRBJ2-5; D might be TRBD2 (5 bases). Sequencing was done on a sample of memory CD4+ T cells from PBMCs. Subset described: CD45RA-negative fraction. CDR3 in amino acids: CASSSGFGVQETQYF. The CDR3 coding sequence is TGTGCCAGCAGCTCCGGGTTCGGGGTCCAAGAGACCCAGTACTTC.